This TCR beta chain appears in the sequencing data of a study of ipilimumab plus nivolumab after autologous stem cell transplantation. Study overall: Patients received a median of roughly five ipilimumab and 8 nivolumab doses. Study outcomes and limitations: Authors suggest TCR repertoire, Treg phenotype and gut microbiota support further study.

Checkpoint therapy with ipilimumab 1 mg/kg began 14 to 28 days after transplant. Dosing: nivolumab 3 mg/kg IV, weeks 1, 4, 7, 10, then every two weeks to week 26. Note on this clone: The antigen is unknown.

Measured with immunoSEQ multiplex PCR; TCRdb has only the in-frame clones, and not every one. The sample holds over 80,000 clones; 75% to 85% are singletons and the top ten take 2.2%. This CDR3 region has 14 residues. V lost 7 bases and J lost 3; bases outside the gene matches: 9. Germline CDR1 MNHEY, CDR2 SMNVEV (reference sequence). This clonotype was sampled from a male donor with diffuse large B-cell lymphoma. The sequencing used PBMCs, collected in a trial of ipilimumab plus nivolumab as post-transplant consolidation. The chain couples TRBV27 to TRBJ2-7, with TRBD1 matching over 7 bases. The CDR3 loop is CASKKWQGDYEQYF. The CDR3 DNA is TGTGCCAGCAAAAAATGGCAGGGGGACTACGAGCAGTACTTC.